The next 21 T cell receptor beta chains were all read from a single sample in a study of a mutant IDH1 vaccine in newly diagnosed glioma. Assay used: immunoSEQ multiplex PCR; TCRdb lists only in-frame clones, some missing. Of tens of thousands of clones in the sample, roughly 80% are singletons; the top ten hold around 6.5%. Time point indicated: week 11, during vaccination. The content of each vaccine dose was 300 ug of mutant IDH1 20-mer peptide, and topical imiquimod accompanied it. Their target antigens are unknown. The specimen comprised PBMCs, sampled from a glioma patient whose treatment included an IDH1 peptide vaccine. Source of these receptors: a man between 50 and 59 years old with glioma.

The CDR3 is CASSQVQGGNQPQHF. In nucleotides, the CDR3 is TGCGCCAGCAGCCAAGTCCAGGGGGGCAATCAGCCCCAGCATTTT. The chain links TRBV4-1 to TRBJ1-5, with 7 bases that match TRBD1. The CDR3 extends over 15 amino acids. Per germline, CDR1 MGHRA and CDR2 YSYEKL. Germline trimming cut 1 base from V and 2 bases from J; bases unmatched to any gene: 2.

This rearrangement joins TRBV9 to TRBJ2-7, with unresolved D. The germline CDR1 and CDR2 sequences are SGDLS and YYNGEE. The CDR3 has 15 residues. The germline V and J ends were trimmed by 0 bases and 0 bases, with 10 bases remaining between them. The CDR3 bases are TGTGCCAGCAGCGTAGGGCAGACCAGCTCCTACGAGCAGTACTTC. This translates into CASSVGQTSSYEQYF. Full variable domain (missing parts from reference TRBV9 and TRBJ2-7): DSGVTQTPKHLITATGQRVTLRCSPRSGDLSVYWYQQSLDQGLQFLIQYYNGEERAKGNILERFSAQQFPDLHSELNLSSLELGDSALYFCASSVGQTSSYEQYFGPGTRLTVT.

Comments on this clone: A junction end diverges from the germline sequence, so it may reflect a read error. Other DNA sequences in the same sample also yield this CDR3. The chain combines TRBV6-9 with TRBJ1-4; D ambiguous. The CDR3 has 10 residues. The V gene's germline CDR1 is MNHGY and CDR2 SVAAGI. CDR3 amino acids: CASLGEKLFF. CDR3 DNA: TGTGCCAGCCTAGGAGAAAAGCTGTTTTTT.

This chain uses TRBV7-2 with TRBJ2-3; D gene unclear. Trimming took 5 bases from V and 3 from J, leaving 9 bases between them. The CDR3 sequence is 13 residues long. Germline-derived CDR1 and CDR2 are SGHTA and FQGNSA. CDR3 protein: CASSALRTDTQYF. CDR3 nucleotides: TGTGCCAGCAGCGCCTTAAGGACAGATACGCAGTATTTT.

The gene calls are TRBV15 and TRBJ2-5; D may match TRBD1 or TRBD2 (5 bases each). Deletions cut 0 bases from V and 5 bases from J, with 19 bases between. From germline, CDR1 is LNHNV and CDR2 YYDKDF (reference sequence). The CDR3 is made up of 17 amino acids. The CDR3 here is CATSRDQGWASWETQYF. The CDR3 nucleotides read TGTGCCACCAGCAGAGATCAGGGTTGGGCTAGCTGGGAGACCCAGTACTTC.

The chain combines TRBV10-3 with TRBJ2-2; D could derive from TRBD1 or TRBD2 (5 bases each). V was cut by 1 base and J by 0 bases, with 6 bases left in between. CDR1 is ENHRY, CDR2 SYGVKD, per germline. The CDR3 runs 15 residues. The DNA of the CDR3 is TGTGCCATCAGTGAGTGGGGGACGAACACCGGGGAGCTGTTTTTT. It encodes CAISEWGTNTGELFF.

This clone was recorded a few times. The CDR3: CASSPRTGHGYTF. In nucleotides, the CDR3 is TGTGCCAGTAGTCCCCGGACAGGGCATGGCTACACCTTC. The chain has TRBV19 and TRBJ1-2; 8 bases are a match to TRBD1. The CDR3 has 13 amino acids. Germline assignment: CDR1 LNHDA and CDR2 SQIVND (reference sequence). V gave up 5 bases and J gave up 6 bases; unmatched junction bases: 5. The entire variable domain, with the rest obtained from reference TRBV19 and TRBJ1-2, is as follows: DGGITQSPKYLFRKEGQNVTLSCEQNLNHDAMYWYRQDPGQGLRLIYYSQIVNDFQKGDIAEGYSVSREKKESFPLTVTSAQKNPTAFYLCASSPRTGHGYTFGSGTRLTVV.

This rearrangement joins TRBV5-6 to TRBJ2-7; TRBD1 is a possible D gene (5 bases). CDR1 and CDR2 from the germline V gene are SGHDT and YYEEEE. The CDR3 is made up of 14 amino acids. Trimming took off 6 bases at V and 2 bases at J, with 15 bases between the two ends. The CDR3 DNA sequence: TGTGCCAGCATAGGGCAGGGTGGGGCCTACGAGCAGTACTTC. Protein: CASIGQGGAYEQYF.

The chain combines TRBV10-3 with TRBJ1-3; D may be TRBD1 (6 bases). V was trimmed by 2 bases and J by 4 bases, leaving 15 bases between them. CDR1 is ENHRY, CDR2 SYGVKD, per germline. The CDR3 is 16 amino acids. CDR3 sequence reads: CAISEDGRGAGNTIYF. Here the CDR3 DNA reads TGTGCCATCAGTGAGGATGGCAGGGGAGCAGGAAACACCATATATTTT.

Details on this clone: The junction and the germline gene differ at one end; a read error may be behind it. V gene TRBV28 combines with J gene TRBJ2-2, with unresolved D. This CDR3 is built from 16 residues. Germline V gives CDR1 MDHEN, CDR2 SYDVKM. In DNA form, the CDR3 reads TGTGCTAGCAACGACTGGAGTATGGTGAACACCGGGGAGCTGTTTTTT. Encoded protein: CASNDWSMVNTGELFF.

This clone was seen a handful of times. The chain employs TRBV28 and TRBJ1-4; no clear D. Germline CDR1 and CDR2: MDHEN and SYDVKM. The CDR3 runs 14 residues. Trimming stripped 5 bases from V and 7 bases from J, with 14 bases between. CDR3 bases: TGTGCCAGCAGTGCCGGAGGTCGGGGTGAAAAACTGTTTTTT. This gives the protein CASSAGGRGEKLFF.

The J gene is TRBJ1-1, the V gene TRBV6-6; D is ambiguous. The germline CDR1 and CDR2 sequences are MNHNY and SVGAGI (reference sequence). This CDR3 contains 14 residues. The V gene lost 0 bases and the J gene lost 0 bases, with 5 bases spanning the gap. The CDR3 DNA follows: TGTGCCAGCAGTTACTCCTCGGTGAACACTGAAGCTTTCTTT. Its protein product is CASSYSSVNTEAFF.

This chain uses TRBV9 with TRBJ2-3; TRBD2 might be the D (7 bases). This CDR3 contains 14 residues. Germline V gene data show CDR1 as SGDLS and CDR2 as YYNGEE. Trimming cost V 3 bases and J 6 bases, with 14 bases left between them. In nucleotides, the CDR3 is TGTGCCAGCAGCGGTGGGACGGGGGGCGATACGCAGTATTTT. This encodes CASSGGTGGDTQYF.

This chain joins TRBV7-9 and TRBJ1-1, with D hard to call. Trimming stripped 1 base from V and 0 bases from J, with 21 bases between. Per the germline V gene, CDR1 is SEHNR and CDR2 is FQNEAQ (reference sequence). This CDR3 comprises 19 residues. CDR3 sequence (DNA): TGTGCCAGCAGCTTAGTCGTAGTCAGGAGATCGACCATGAACACTGAAGCTTTCTTT. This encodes CASSLVVVRRSTMNTEAFF. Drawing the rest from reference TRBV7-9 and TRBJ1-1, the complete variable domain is DTGVSQNPRHKITKRGQNVTFRCDPISEHNRLYWYRQTLGQGPEFLTYFQNEAQLEKSRLLSDRFSAERPKGSFSTLEIQRTEQGDSAMYLCASSLVVVRRSTMNTEAFFGQGTRLTVV.

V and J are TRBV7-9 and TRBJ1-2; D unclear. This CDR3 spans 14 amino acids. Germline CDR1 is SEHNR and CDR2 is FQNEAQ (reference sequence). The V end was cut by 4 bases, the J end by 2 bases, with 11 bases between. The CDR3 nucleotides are TGTGCCAGCAGCTCTCCCGACGGAAACTATGGCTACACCTTC. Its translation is CASSSPDGNYGYTF.

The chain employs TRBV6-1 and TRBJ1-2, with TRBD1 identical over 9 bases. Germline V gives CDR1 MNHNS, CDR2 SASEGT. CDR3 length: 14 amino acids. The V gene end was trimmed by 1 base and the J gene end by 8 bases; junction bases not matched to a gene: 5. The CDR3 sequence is CASSEEVGQGGYTF. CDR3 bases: TGTGCCAGCAGTGAAGAGGTGGGACAGGGAGGCTACACCTTC.

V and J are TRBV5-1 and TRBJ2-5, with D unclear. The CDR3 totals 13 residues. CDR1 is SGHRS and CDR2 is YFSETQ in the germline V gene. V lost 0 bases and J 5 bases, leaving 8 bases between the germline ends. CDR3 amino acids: CASSLEGTETQYF. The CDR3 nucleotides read TGCGCCAGCAGCTTGGAGGGAACGGAGACCCAGTACTTC.

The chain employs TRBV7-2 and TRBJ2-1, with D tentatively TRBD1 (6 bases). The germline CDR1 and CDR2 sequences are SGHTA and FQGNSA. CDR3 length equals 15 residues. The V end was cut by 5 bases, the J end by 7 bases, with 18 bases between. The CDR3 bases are TGTGCCAGCAGCCCTCGGGTGGGGGCAGGAAATGAGCAGTTCTTC. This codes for CASSPRVGAGNEQFF.

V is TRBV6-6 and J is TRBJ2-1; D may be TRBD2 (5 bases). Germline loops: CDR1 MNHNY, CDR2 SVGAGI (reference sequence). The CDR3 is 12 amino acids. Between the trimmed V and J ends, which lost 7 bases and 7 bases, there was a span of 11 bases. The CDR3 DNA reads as TGTGCCAGCAATCGAGAGGGAAATGAGCAGTTCTTC. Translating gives CASNREGNEQFF.

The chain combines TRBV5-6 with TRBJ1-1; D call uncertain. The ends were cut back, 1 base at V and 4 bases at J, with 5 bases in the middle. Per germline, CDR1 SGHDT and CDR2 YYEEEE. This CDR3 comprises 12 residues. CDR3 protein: CASSLRTTEAFF. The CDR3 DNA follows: TGTGCCAGCAGCTTGAGGACCACTGAAGCTTTCTTT.

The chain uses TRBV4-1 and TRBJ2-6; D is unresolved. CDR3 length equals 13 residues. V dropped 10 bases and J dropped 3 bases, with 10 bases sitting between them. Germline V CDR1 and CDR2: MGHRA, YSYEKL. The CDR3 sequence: CATSGRGANVLTF. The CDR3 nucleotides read TGCGCCACCTCAGGACGTGGGGCCAACGTCCTGACTTTC.